These T cell receptor beta chains were read from a single sample in a study of T cell repertoires in cytomegalovirus infection. TCRdb ran MiXCR on the reads and lists one entry per CDR3 protein. The sample yields 150,000 to 200,000 distinct CDR3 sequences, about 20% seen once. The antigens these receptors bind are not known. The sequenced sample was CD8+ T cells from cultured PBMCs, obtained from culture after CMV antigen stimulation. Every receptor here comes from a human donor in good health (CMV status not recorded). Some clones in this sample may be carry-over from other donors' samples. The CDR3 runs from the conserved cysteine through the conserved F or W. D genes are given only for firm matches. The size field is filled for only some rows; it gives once, few, many or a size class.

j_call: TRBJ2-1; d_call: TRBD2; v_call: TRBV30; clone_size: -; cdr3_aa: CAGTGTSGSWEQFF; cdr3_nt: TGTGCCGGCACCGGGACTAGCGGCTCCTGGGAGCAGTTCTTC
j_call: TRBJ2-1; d_call: TRBD2; v_call: TRBV6-5; clone_size: -; cdr3_aa: CASSYSVLAGGVSLDEQFF; cdr3_nt: TGTGCCAGCAGTTACTCGGTGCTAGCGGGAGGGGTGTCCCTGGATGAGCAGTTCTTC
j_call: TRBJ2-7; d_call: -; v_call: TRBV12-5; clone_size: few; cdr3_aa: CASGLGWTEQYF; cdr3_nt: TGTGCTAGTGGTTTGGGTTGGACGGAGCAGTACTTC
j_call: TRBJ2-2; d_call: -; v_call: TRBV7-9; clone_size: -; cdr3_aa: CASSLLGAPDTGELFF; cdr3_nt: TGTGCCAGCAGCCTGCTCGGCGCACCCGACACCGGGGAGCTGTTTTTT
j_call: TRBJ2-6; d_call: -; v_call: TRBV6-8; clone_size: -; cdr3_aa: CASGSGSGANVLTF; cdr3_nt: TGTGCCAGCGGATCAGGCTCTGGGGCCAACGTCCTGACTTTC
j_call: TRBJ1-1; d_call: TRBD1; v_call: TRBV30; clone_size: -; cdr3_aa: CAWSGQGNTEAFF; cdr3_nt: TGTGCCTGGAGTGGACAGGGGAACACTGAAGCTTTCTTT
j_call: TRBJ2-5; d_call: -; v_call: TRBV6-1; clone_size: -; cdr3_aa: CASEGGETQYF; cdr3_nt: TGTGCCTCTGAGGGGGGAGAGACCCAGTACTTC
j_call: TRBJ1-5; d_call: -; v_call: TRBV12-3/TRBV12-4; clone_size: -; cdr3_aa: CASSSWMGPQHF; cdr3_nt: TGTGCCAGCAGTTCATGGATGGGACCCCAGCATTTT
j_call: TRBJ2-1; d_call: -; v_call: TRBV9; clone_size: few; cdr3_aa: CASSVGQNEQFF; cdr3_nt: TGTGCCAGCAGCGTAGGGCAGAATGAGCAGTTCTTC
j_call: TRBJ1-3; d_call: -; v_call: TRBV7-8; clone_size: -; cdr3_aa: CASSLDRTSSGNTIYF; cdr3_nt: TGTGCCAGCAGCTTAGACAGGACGAGCTCTGGAAACACCATATATTTT
j_call: TRBJ2-7; d_call: TRBD1; v_call: TRBV7-6; clone_size: -; cdr3_aa: CASSLAYRGGYEQYF; cdr3_nt: TGTGCCAGCAGCTTAGCGTACAGGGGTGGGTACGAGCAGTACTTC
j_call: TRBJ2-7; d_call: -; v_call: TRBV4-2; clone_size: -; cdr3_aa: CASSQEEAQTPYEQYF; cdr3_nt: TGTGCCAGCAGCCAAGAAGAGGCTCAGACCCCCTACGAGCAGTACTTC
j_call: TRBJ2-1; d_call: TRBD1; v_call: TRBV6-5; clone_size: few; cdr3_aa: CASSDWTGDPKNEQFF; cdr3_nt: TGTGCCAGCAGTGACTGGACAGGGGACCCTAAGAATGAGCAGTTCTTC
j_call: TRBJ2-3; d_call: TRBD2; v_call: TRBV7-2; clone_size: -; cdr3_aa: CASSPRASGYTDTQYF; cdr3_nt: TGTGCCAGCAGCCCGAGGGCTAGCGGTTACACAGATACGCAGTATTTT
j_call: TRBJ1-1; d_call: -; v_call: TRBV4-3; clone_size: -; cdr3_aa: CASSQGWTTDTEAFF; cdr3_nt: TGCGCCAGCAGCCAGGGCTGGACGACAGACACTGAAGCTTTCTTT
j_call: TRBJ2-7; d_call: TRBD1; v_call: TRBV28; clone_size: few; cdr3_aa: CASSLWQGASYEQYF; cdr3_nt: TGTGCCAGTAGCCTATGGCAGGGGGCCTCCTACGAGCAGTACTTC
j_call: TRBJ2-3; d_call: -; v_call: TRBV7-2; clone_size: few; cdr3_aa: CASSSFWGVTDTQYF; cdr3_nt: TGTGCCAGCAGCAGTTTTTGGGGGGTCACAGATACGCAGTATTTT
j_call: TRBJ2-6; d_call: TRBD1; v_call: TRBV6-1; clone_size: few; cdr3_aa: CASSHPWDSDLYWGANVLTF; cdr3_nt: TGTGCCAGCAGTCACCCGTGGGACAGTGACCTTTACTGGGGGGCCAACGTCCTGACTTTC
j_call: TRBJ2-1; d_call: -; v_call: TRBV7-2; clone_size: many; cdr3_aa: CASSYGTEQFF; cdr3_nt: TGTGCCAGCAGCTACGGAACAGAGCAGTTCTTC
j_call: TRBJ2-5; d_call: TRBD2; v_call: TRBV20-1; clone_size: few; cdr3_aa: CSARTSGSPYQETQYF; cdr3_nt: TGCAGTGCTCGGACTAGCGGTTCCCCGTACCAAGAGACCCAGTACTTC
j_call: TRBJ1-2; d_call: TRBD1; v_call: TRBV28; clone_size: -; cdr3_aa: CASSSPRSAGGNGYTF; cdr3_nt: TGTGCCAGCAGTTCCCCACGAAGTGCAGGGGGGAATGGCTACACCTTC
j_call: TRBJ1-1; d_call: -; v_call: TRBV6-5; clone_size: few; cdr3_aa: CASSYGRELMNTEAFF; cdr3_nt: TGTGCCAGCAGTTACGGGCGGGAACTTATGAACACTGAAGCTTTCTTT
j_call: TRBJ1-1; d_call: -; v_call: TRBV9; clone_size: few; cdr3_aa: CASSTGGVNEAFF; cdr3_nt: TGTGCCAGCAGCACAGGCGGGGTGAATGAAGCTTTCTTT
j_call: TRBJ2-7; d_call: TRBD1; v_call: TRBV11-2; clone_size: -; cdr3_aa: CASSPVPGTGYEQYF; cdr3_nt: TGTGCCAGCAGCCCGGTACCAGGGACAGGGTACGAGCAGTACTTC
j_call: TRBJ1-5; d_call: -; v_call: TRBV24-1; clone_size: few; cdr3_aa: CATSDGHGGARQPQHF; cdr3_nt: TGTGCCACCAGTGATGGCCATGGAGGGGCTCGGCAGCCCCAGCATTTT
j_call: TRBJ2-5; d_call: -; v_call: TRBV12-3/TRBV12-4; clone_size: few; cdr3_aa: CASSLVGETQYF; cdr3_nt: TGTGCCAGCAGTTTGGTGGGAGAGACCCAGTACTTC
j_call: TRBJ2-1; d_call: -; v_call: TRBV7-2; clone_size: few; cdr3_aa: CASSLAGIGRNEQFF; cdr3_nt: TGTGCCAGCAGCTTAGCAGGGATCGGAAGGAATGAGCAGTTCTTC
j_call: TRBJ2-5; d_call: TRBD2; v_call: TRBV5-4; clone_size: -; cdr3_aa: CASSLNSGGAQETQYF; cdr3_nt: TGTGCCAGCAGCTTGAATAGCGGGGGGGCCCAAGAGACCCAGTACTTC
j_call: TRBJ2-1; d_call: -; v_call: TRBV27; clone_size: few; cdr3_aa: CASGRQRTYNEQFF; cdr3_nt: TGTGCCAGCGGGCGACAGAGAACGTACAATGAGCAGTTCTTC
j_call: TRBJ1-5; d_call: TRBD1; v_call: TRBV12-3/TRBV12-4; clone_size: few; cdr3_aa: CASSLSGQGRQPQHF; cdr3_nt: TGTGCCAGCAGTTTAAGTGGACAGGGAAGACAGCCCCAGCATTTT
j_call: TRBJ2-3; d_call: TRBD1; v_call: TRBV7-2; clone_size: few; cdr3_aa: CASSFTGQGADTQYF; cdr3_nt: TGTGCCAGCAGCTTCACGGGACAGGGGGCAGATACGCAGTATTTT
j_call: TRBJ2-1; d_call: -; v_call: TRBV28; clone_size: few; cdr3_aa: CASSSTGYEQFF; cdr3_nt: TGTGCCAGCAGTTCCACAGGGTATGAGCAGTTCTTC
j_call: TRBJ1-5; d_call: -; v_call: TRBV9; clone_size: many; cdr3_aa: CASSVGEGPGQPQHF; cdr3_nt: TGTGCCAGCAGCGTAGGCGAAGGGCCGGGTCAGCCCCAGCATTTT
j_call: TRBJ1-1; d_call: -; v_call: TRBV19; clone_size: few; cdr3_aa: CASSMGTLPRAEAFF; cdr3_nt: TGTGCCAGTAGTATGGGCACACTTCCTAGGGCTGAAGCTTTCTTT
j_call: TRBJ1-2; d_call: -; v_call: TRBV12-3/TRBV12-4; clone_size: -; cdr3_aa: CASSFVGGYTF; cdr3_nt: TGTGCCAGCAGTTTTGTAGGCGGCTACACCTTC
j_call: TRBJ1-6; d_call: TRBD1; v_call: TRBV7-2; clone_size: -; cdr3_aa: CASSLEAHRGSPLHF; cdr3_nt: TGTGCCAGCAGCTTAGAGGCTCACAGGGGGTCACCCCTCCACTTT
j_call: TRBJ1-1; d_call: -; v_call: TRBV6-5; clone_size: many; cdr3_aa: CASSYPGQKNTEAFF; cdr3_nt: TGTGCCAGCAGTTACCCAGGACAGAAGAACACTGAAGCTTTCTTT
j_call: TRBJ1-2; d_call: TRBD1; v_call: TRBV12-3/TRBV12-4; clone_size: -; cdr3_aa: CASSQRTGVYGYTF; cdr3_nt: TGTGCCAGCAGTCAACGAACAGGGGTCTATGGCTACACCTTC
j_call: TRBJ2-4; d_call: -; v_call: TRBV4-3; clone_size: -; cdr3_aa: CASSPRGTDARQYF; cdr3_nt: TGCGCCAGCAGCCCAAGGGGAACGGATGCGAGGCAGTACTTC
j_call: TRBJ1-2; d_call: -; v_call: TRBV7-9; clone_size: few; cdr3_aa: CASSSRTPNYGYTF; cdr3_nt: TGTGCCAGCAGCTCCCGGACACCTAACTATGGCTACACCTTC
j_call: TRBJ1-2; d_call: -; v_call: TRBV7-9; clone_size: -; cdr3_aa: CASSYQSGHGYTF; cdr3_nt: TGTGCCAGCAGCTATCAATCGGGGCATGGCTACACCTTC
j_call: TRBJ2-2; d_call: -; v_call: TRBV7-9; clone_size: few; cdr3_aa: CAQPKNTGELFF; cdr3_nt: TGTGCCCAGCCTAAAAACACCGGGGAGCTGTTTTTT
j_call: TRBJ1-1; d_call: -; v_call: TRBV4-3; clone_size: -; cdr3_aa: CASSQDSITPGTEAFF; cdr3_nt: TGCGCCAGCAGCCAAGATAGTATAACTCCGGGGACTGAAGCTTTCTTT
j_call: TRBJ2-5; d_call: TRBD1; v_call: TRBV9; clone_size: many; cdr3_aa: CASNRDRDGPAQETQYF; cdr3_nt: TGTGCCAGCAACCGGGACAGGGATGGGCCGGCCCAAGAGACCCAGTACTTC
j_call: TRBJ1-1; d_call: -; v_call: TRBV7-2; clone_size: few; cdr3_aa: CASSFNIQAFF; cdr3_nt: TGTGCCAGCAGCTTCAATATCCAAGCTTTCTTT
j_call: TRBJ2-3; d_call: TRBD2; v_call: TRBV27; clone_size: -; cdr3_aa: CASSPGLAGAHTQYF; cdr3_nt: TGTGCCAGCAGCCCCGGACTAGCGGGAGCTCATACGCAGTATTTT
j_call: TRBJ2-7; d_call: TRBD1; v_call: TRBV7-2; clone_size: -; cdr3_aa: CASSPRTGGGEQYF; cdr3_nt: TGTGCCAGCAGCCCACGGACAGGGGGCGGCGAGCAGTACTTC
j_call: TRBJ1-1; d_call: TRBD1; v_call: TRBV4-1; clone_size: few; cdr3_aa: CASSARGLISEAFF; cdr3_nt: TGCGCCAGCAGCGCCAGGGGGCTTATATCTGAAGCTTTCTTT
j_call: TRBJ2-7; d_call: -; v_call: TRBV6-6; clone_size: few; cdr3_aa: CASSSGASSYEQYF; cdr3_nt: TGTGCCAGCAGTTCCGGGGCAAGCTCCTACGAGCAGTACTTC
j_call: TRBJ2-1; d_call: -; v_call: TRBV7-2; clone_size: few; cdr3_aa: CASSPKGGDPYNEQFF; cdr3_nt: TGTGCCAGCAGCCCGAAGGGGGGGGATCCTTACAATGAGCAGTTCTTC
j_call: TRBJ1-6; d_call: -; v_call: TRBV7-2; clone_size: few; cdr3_aa: CASSLALGHPNSPLHF; cdr3_nt: TGTGCCAGCAGCTTAGCGTTAGGACACCCTAATTCACCCCTCCACTTT
j_call: TRBJ1-2; d_call: -; v_call: TRBV20-1; clone_size: few; cdr3_aa: CSASSVGEESTANYGYTF; cdr3_nt: TGCAGTGCTAGTTCAGTGGGGGAAGAGAGTACAGCTAACTATGGCTACACCTTC
j_call: TRBJ1-1; d_call: -; v_call: TRBV28; clone_size: -; cdr3_aa: CASSPGGEINTEAFF; cdr3_nt: TGTGCCAGCAGCCCCGGTGGGGAGATTAACACTGAAGCTTTCTTT
j_call: TRBJ1-3; d_call: -; v_call: TRBV7-9; clone_size: few; cdr3_aa: CASSLAPSGTTHPGNTIYF; cdr3_nt: TGTGCCAGCAGCTTAGCCCCGTCCGGGACCACCCACCCTGGAAACACCATATATTTT
j_call: TRBJ1-6; d_call: TRBD1; v_call: TRBV7-9; clone_size: -; cdr3_aa: CASSSGTGGSPLHF; cdr3_nt: TGTGCCAGCAGCTCCGGGACAGGGGGTTCACCCCTCCACTTT
j_call: TRBJ2-7; d_call: TRBD1; v_call: TRBV7-9; clone_size: many; cdr3_aa: CASSPRTGFYEQYF; cdr3_nt: TGTGCCAGCAGCCCTCGGACAGGGTTCTACGAGCAGTACTTC
j_call: TRBJ1-5; d_call: -; v_call: TRBV27; clone_size: few; cdr3_aa: CASSLSRAANSNQPQHF; cdr3_nt: TGTGCCAGCAGTTTATCGAGGGCAGCAAATAGCAATCAGCCCCAGCATTTT
j_call: TRBJ2-2; d_call: -; v_call: TRBV25-1; clone_size: -; cdr3_aa: CASSEWKGIGELFF; cdr3_nt: TGTGCCAGCAGTGAATGGAAGGGGATCGGGGAGCTGTTTTTT
j_call: TRBJ1-1; d_call: -; v_call: TRBV7-9; clone_size: -; cdr3_aa: CASSPPKGKGTEAFF; cdr3_nt: TGTGCCAGCAGCCCCCCCAAGGGAAAGGGCACTGAAGCTTTCTTT